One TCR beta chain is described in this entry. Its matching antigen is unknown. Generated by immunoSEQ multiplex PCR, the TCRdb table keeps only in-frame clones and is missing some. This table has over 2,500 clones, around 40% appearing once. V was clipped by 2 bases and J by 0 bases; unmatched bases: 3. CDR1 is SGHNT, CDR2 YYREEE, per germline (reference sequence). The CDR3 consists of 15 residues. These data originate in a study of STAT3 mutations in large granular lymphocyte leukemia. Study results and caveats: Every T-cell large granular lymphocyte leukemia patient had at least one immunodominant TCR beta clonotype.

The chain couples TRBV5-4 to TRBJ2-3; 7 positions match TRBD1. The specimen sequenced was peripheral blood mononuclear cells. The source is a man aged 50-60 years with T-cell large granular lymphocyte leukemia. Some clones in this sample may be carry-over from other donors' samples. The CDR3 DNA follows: TGTGCCAGCAGCTTAGGGACAGCTAGCACAGATACGCAGTATTTT. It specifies CASSLGTASTDTQYF.